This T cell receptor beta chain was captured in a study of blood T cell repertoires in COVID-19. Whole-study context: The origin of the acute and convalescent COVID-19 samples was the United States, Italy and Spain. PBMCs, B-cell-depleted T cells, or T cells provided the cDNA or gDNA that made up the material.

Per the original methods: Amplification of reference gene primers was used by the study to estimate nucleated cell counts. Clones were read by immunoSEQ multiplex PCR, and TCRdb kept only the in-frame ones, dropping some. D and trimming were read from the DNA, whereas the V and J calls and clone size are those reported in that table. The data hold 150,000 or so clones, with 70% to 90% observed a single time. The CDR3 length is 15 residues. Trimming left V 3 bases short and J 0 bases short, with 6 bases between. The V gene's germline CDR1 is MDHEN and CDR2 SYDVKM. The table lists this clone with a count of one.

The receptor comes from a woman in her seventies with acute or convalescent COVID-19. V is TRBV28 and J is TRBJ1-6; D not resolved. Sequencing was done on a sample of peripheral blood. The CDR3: CASSFFFSYNSPLHF. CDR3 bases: TGTGCCAGCAGTTTCTTTTTCTCCTATAATTCACCCCTCCACTTT.